The rows below give T cell receptor beta chains drawn from one sample of a study of T cells after yellow fever vaccination. TCRdb redid the calling of the 5' RACE reads with MiXCR, one entry per CDR3 protein. Counted here are some 560,000 distinct CDR3 sequences, 15% to 20% occurring once; the ten biggest clones make up over 11%. The sequencing used PBMCs, collected 15 days after the yellow fever booster vaccination. These receptors came from a man younger than 40 who received the YFV17D yellow fever vaccine. Both conserved end residues are part of each CDR3. The D gene is left open where the match is weak. Clone size appears in some rows only: once, few, many, or a class for an expanded clone.

CDR3 protein: CSADLGQQETQYF; CDR3 DNA: TGCAGTGCTGATCTGGGACAGCAAGAGACCCAGTACTTC; V gene: TRBV20-1; clone size: few; D gene: TRBD1; J gene: TRBJ2-5
CDR3 protein: CASRPVREGHYNEQFF; CDR3 DNA: TGTGCCAGTAGACCAGTGCGGGAGGGCCACTACAATGAGCAGTTCTTC; V gene: TRBV19; clone size: .; D gene: TRBD2; J gene: TRBJ2-1
CDR3 protein: CASSLRSSGGETQYF; CDR3 DNA: TGCGCCAGCAGCTTGCGCTCGAGTGGGGGTGAGACCCAGTACTTC; V gene: TRBV5-1; clone size: few; D gene: .; J gene: TRBJ2-5
CDR3 protein: CATLPSGRAYEQYF; CDR3 DNA: TGTGCCACCTTACCTAGCGGAAGAGCCTACGAGCAGTACTTC; V gene: TRBV6-2/TRBV6-3; clone size: few; D gene: TRBD2; J gene: TRBJ2-7
CDR3 protein: CASSPLNGQSNEKLFF; CDR3 DNA: TGCGCCAGCAGCCCACTCAATGGACAGTCTAATGAAAAACTGTTTTTT; V gene: TRBV4-3; clone size: .; D gene: .; J gene: TRBJ1-4
CDR3 protein: CASSVQGSETQYF; CDR3 DNA: TGCGCCAGCAGCGTACAGGGATCGGAGACCCAGTACTTC; V gene: TRBV5-1; clone size: few; D gene: .; J gene: TRBJ2-5
CDR3 protein: CASSPGDSPGNEQFF; CDR3 DNA: TGTGCCAGCAGCCCCGGTGACTCCCCCGGGAATGAGCAGTTCTTC; V gene: TRBV7-9; clone size: few; D gene: .; J gene: TRBJ2-1
CDR3 protein: CASSFTQTYEQYF; CDR3 DNA: TGTGCCAGCAGCTTCACTCAAACGTACGAGCAGTACTTC; V gene: TRBV7-9; clone size: .; D gene: .; J gene: TRBJ2-7
CDR3 protein: CATSGSGSTGELFF; CDR3 DNA: TGTGCCACCAGCGGGAGTGGTAGCACCGGGGAGCTGTTTTTT; V gene: TRBV10-3; clone size: .; D gene: TRBD2; J gene: TRBJ2-2
CDR3 protein: CASSATSGGYAGELFF; CDR3 DNA: TGTGCCAGCAGCGCTACTAGCGGGGGTTACGCCGGGGAGCTGTTTTTT; V gene: TRBV6-2/TRBV6-3; clone size: many; D gene: TRBD2; J gene: TRBJ2-2
CDR3 protein: CASSATSGSTGELFF; CDR3 DNA: TGCGCCAGCAGCGCCACTAGCGGGAGTACCGGGGAGCTGTTTTTT; V gene: TRBV5-1; clone size: many; D gene: TRBD2; J gene: TRBJ2-2
CDR3 protein: CASSTHRDSNQPQHF; CDR3 DNA: TGTGCCAGCAGCACCCACCGGGACAGTAATCAGCCCCAGCATTTT; V gene: TRBV7-2; clone size: few; D gene: TRBD1; J gene: TRBJ1-5
CDR3 protein: CASSSQSGGGYFF; CDR3 DNA: TGTGCCAGCAGCTCACAGTCAGGGGGAGGATACTTCTTC; V gene: TRBV14; clone size: .; D gene: .; J gene: TRBJ2-1
CDR3 protein: CASSPLGQEAGNTIYF; CDR3 DNA: TGTGCCAGCTCACCACTGGGACAGGAGGCTGGAAACACCATATATTTT; V gene: TRBV18; clone size: once; D gene: TRBD1; J gene: TRBJ1-3
CDR3 protein: CSAKGPFNEQFF; CDR3 DNA: TGCAGTGCCAAAGGACCCTTCAATGAGCAGTTCTTC; V gene: TRBV20-1; clone size: .; D gene: .; J gene: TRBJ2-1
CDR3 protein: CAISEAQGTYNEQFF; CDR3 DNA: TGTGCCATCAGTGAGGCCCAGGGTACCTACAATGAGCAGTTCTTC; V gene: TRBV10-3; clone size: .; D gene: .; J gene: TRBJ2-1
CDR3 protein: CASNLEGNEQFF; CDR3 DNA: TGTGCCAGCAACCTGGAGGGCAATGAGCAGTTCTTC; V gene: TRBV7-2; clone size: .; D gene: .; J gene: TRBJ2-1
CDR3 protein: CASSPWTPYQETQYF; CDR3 DNA: TGTGCCAGCAGTCCATGGACACCTTACCAAGAGACCCAGTACTTC; V gene: TRBV12-3/TRBV12-4; clone size: few; D gene: .; J gene: TRBJ2-5
CDR3 protein: CASSQVPQETQYF; CDR3 DNA: TGTGCCAGCAGCCAAGTCCCCCAAGAGACCCAGTACTTC; V gene: TRBV7-3; clone size: few; D gene: .; J gene: TRBJ2-5
CDR3 protein: CASSLGAGAQYF; CDR3 DNA: TGTGCCAGCAGCTTGGGTGCGGGGGCCCAGTACTTC; V gene: TRBV5-6; clone size: once; D gene: TRBD2; J gene: TRBJ2-5
CDR3 protein: CASSLSIAKNIQYF; CDR3 DNA: TGCGCCAGCAGCTTAAGCATAGCCAAAAACATTCAGTACTTC; V gene: TRBV5-1; clone size: .; D gene: .; J gene: TRBJ2-4
CDR3 protein: CAISPASGSYEQYF; CDR3 DNA: TGTGCCATCAGTCCCGCTAGCGGGAGTTACGAGCAGTACTTC; V gene: TRBV10-3; clone size: .; D gene: TRBD2; J gene: TRBJ2-7
CDR3 protein: CSANEEGFETQYF; CDR3 DNA: TGCAGTGCTAACGAAGAGGGTTTCGAGACCCAGTACTTC; V gene: TRBV20-1; clone size: .; D gene: .; J gene: TRBJ2-5
CDR3 protein: CASSPGNNSPLHF; CDR3 DNA: TGTGCCAGCTCACCCGGGAACAATTCACCCCTCCACTTT; V gene: TRBV18; clone size: .; D gene: .; J gene: TRBJ1-6
CDR3 protein: CASSLSWLTGELFF; CDR3 DNA: TGTGCCAGCAGTCTGTCGTGGCTCACCGGGGAGCTGTTTTTT; V gene: TRBV5-5; clone size: few; D gene: .; J gene: TRBJ2-2
CDR3 protein: CASSYSGGYEQYF; CDR3 DNA: TGTGCCAGCAGCTACTCGGGAGGCTACGAGCAGTACTTC; V gene: TRBV5-6; clone size: few; D gene: TRBD2; J gene: TRBJ2-7
CDR3 protein: CASSSRGEHNEQFF; CDR3 DNA: TGCGCCAGCAGCTCCCGCGGGGAACACAATGAGCAGTTCTTC; V gene: TRBV5-1; clone size: .; D gene: .; J gene: TRBJ2-1
CDR3 protein: CASGTSGKSSYNEQFF; CDR3 DNA: TGTGCTAGCGGAACTAGCGGGAAGAGCTCCTACAATGAGCAGTTCTTC; V gene: TRBV7-7; clone size: .; D gene: TRBD2; J gene: TRBJ2-1
CDR3 protein: CASSPGAGGNQPQHF; CDR3 DNA: TGTGCCAGCAGCCCCGGTGCCGGAGGCAATCAGCCCCAGCATTTT; V gene: TRBV7-9; clone size: .; D gene: .; J gene: TRBJ1-5
CDR3 protein: CASIPITGELFF; CDR3 DNA: TGTGCCAGCATCCCCATCACCGGGGAGCTGTTTTTT; V gene: TRBV2; clone size: .; D gene: .; J gene: TRBJ2-2
CDR3 protein: CASSILGDEQFF; CDR3 DNA: TGTGCCAGCAGTATACTAGGAGATGAGCAGTTCTTC; V gene: TRBV28; clone size: .; D gene: .; J gene: TRBJ2-1
CDR3 protein: CASSGQAGDTQYF; CDR3 DNA: TGTGCCAGCAGCGGACAGGCTGGGGATACGCAGTATTTT; V gene: TRBV7-6; clone size: .; D gene: TRBD1; J gene: TRBJ2-3
CDR3 protein: CASSQPGGASSYEQYF; CDR3 DNA: TGTGCCAGCAGCCAACCAGGGGGAGCGAGCTCCTACGAGCAGTACTTC; V gene: TRBV7-8; clone size: many; D gene: TRBD1; J gene: TRBJ2-7
CDR3 protein: CSASPPDFSYEQYF; CDR3 DNA: TGCAGTGCTAGTCCCCCGGACTTCTCCTACGAGCAGTACTTC; V gene: TRBV20-1; clone size: .; D gene: .; J gene: TRBJ2-7
CDR3 protein: CASSLGLAGGYEQYF; CDR3 DNA: TGTGCCAGCAGTCTAGGACTAGCGGGAGGGTACGAGCAGTACTTC; V gene: TRBV7-9; clone size: many; D gene: TRBD2; J gene: TRBJ2-7
CDR3 protein: CASSPSGLQFF; CDR3 DNA: TGTGCCAGCAGCCCCTCGGGACTACAGTTCTTC; V gene: TRBV6-6; clone size: few; D gene: TRBD2; J gene: TRBJ2-1
CDR3 protein: CATSRDYSGRSHEQYF; CDR3 DNA: TGTGCCACCAGCAGAGACTATAGCGGGAGGTCCCACGAGCAGTACTTC; V gene: TRBV15; clone size: .; D gene: TRBD2; J gene: TRBJ2-7